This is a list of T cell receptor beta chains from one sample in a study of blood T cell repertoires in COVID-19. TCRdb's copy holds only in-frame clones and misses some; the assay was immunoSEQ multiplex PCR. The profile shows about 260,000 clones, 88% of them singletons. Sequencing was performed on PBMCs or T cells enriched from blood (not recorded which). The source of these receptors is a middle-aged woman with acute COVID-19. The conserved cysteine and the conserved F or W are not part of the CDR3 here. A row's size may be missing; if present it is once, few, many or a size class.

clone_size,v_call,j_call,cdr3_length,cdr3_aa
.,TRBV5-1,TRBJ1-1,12,ASSPNRVNTEAF
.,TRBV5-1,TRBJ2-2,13,ASSLTSGSTGELF
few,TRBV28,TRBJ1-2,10,ASSRQGEGYT
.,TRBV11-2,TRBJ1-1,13,ASSPRIKPDTEAF
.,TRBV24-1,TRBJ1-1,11,ATSDFPDPGTF
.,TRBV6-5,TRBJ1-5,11,ASSYSSREPQH
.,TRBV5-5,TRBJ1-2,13,ASSSGPGQNYGYT
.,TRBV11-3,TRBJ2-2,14,ASSLGLAGVTGELF
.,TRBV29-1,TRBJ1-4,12,SVVPGGADEKLF
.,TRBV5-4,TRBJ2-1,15,ASSLGGGSNPDNEQF
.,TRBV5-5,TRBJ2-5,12,ASSFSTVQETQY
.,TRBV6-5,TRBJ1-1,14,ASSYPSWTGNTEAF
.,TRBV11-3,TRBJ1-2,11,ASSPGQDYGYT
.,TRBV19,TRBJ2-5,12,ASSTQRGGETQY
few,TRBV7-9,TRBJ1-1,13,ASSTAGGRNTEAF
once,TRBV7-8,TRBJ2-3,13,ASSFYGADTDTQY
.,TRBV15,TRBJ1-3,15,ATSRAGTAYSGNTIY
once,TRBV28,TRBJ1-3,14,ASSLGGGFGGNTIY
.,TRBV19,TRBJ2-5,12,ASSGTGAVETQY
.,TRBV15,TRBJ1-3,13,ATSRDVVSGNTIY
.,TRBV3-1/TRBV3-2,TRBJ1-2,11,ASSQDRGYGYT
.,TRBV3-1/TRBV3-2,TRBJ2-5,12,ASSHLAGQETQY
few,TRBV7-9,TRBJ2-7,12,ASSETSGTYEQY
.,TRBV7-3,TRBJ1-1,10,ASSRGNTEAF
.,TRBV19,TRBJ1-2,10,ATRQANYGYT
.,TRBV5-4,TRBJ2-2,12,ASSLELSTGELF
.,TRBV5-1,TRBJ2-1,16,ASSFSSLTAYMNNEQF
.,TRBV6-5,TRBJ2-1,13,ASSPTSGRLFEQF
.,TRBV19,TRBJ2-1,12,ASSIARRDSEQF
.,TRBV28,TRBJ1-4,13,ASSRQGSTNEKLF
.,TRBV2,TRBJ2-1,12,ARSRSGRDNEQF
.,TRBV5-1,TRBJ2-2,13,ASTPVTGVTGELF
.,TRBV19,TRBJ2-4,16,ASSIDIPTGGAKNIQY
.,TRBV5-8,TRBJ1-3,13,ASSSLTISGNTIY